These T cell receptor beta chains were read from a single sample in a study of shared clonotypes between healthy human individuals. Sequenced by immunoSEQ multiplex PCR; TCRdb stores in-frame clones only, minus some. The sample includes fewer than 1.6 million clones, around 98.5% seen only once; the top ten take 0.36%. The sample was naive CD4+ T cells sorted from blood. All receptors derive from a man aged 25-45 years in good health. CDR3s include the opening cysteine and the closing phenylalanine or tryptophan. D genes are given only for firm matches. Clone size is stated in some rows and not others, as once, few, many or a class when expanded.

>-|TRBD2|TRBV5-1|TRBJ2-1
CASSLGGLAGTEQFF
TGCGCCAGCAGCTTGGGGGGACTAGCGGGAACTGAGCAGTTCTTC
>-|TRBD1|TRBV7-3|TRBJ1-4
CASSFPGTENEKLFF
TGTGCCAGCAGCTTCCCCGGGACAGAAAATGAAAAACTGTTTTTT
>-|TRBD2|TRBV27|TRBJ2-3
CASSNSGRTDTQYF
TGTGCCAGCAGCAATAGCGGGAGAACAGATACGCAGTATTTT
>-|TRBD2|TRBV7-2|TRBJ2-1
CASSLEGLAGNEQFF
TGTGCCAGCAGCTTAGAGGGACTAGCGGGAAATGAGCAGTTCTTC
>-|-|TRBV29-1|TRBJ2-5
CSGTGFQETQYF
TGCAGCGGAACAGGGTTCCAAGAGACCCAGTACTTC
>-|TRBD2|TRBV10-2|TRBJ2-3
CASSEYIAGVGSTQYF
TGCGCCAGCAGTGAGTACATAGCGGGAGTCGGGTCTACGCAGTATTTT
>-|-|TRBV1|TRBJ2-1
CTSSFSDSLSSYNEQFF
TGCACCAGCAGCTTCTCGGACAGTCTGAGCTCCTACAATGAGCAGTTCTTC
>-|-|TRBV5-4|TRBJ1-1
CASSLPGFSMNTEAFF
TGTGCCAGCAGCCTCCCAGGGTTCTCCATGAACACTGAAGCTTTCTTT
>-|-|TRBV28|TRBJ1-2
CASSIPRHYGYTF
TGTGCCAGCAGCATACCGCGCCACTATGGCTACACCTTC
>-|-|TRBV28|TRBJ2-6
CASSFARGKGANVLTF
TGTGCCAGCAGTTTTGCGAGGGGCAAAGGGGCCAACGTCCTGACTTTC
>-|-|TRBV5-4|TRBJ2-7
CASSPRRDGTYEQYF
TGTGCCAGCAGCCCGCGGCGGGATGGGACCTACGAGCAGTACTTC
>-|TRBD1|TRBV7-9|TRBJ1-1
CASSLGRTGTAEAFF
TGTGCCAGCAGCTTAGGGCGGACAGGGACGGCTGAAGCTTTCTTT
>-|-|TRBV9|TRBJ1-3
CASSVDMRTGNTIYF
TGTGCCAGCAGCGTAGACATGCGTACTGGAAACACCATATATTTT
>-|-|TRBV15|TRBJ1-5
CATSREKFQPQHF
TGTGCCACCAGCAGAGAGAAGTTTCAGCCCCAGCATTTT
>-|TRBD2|TRBV5-1|TRBJ2-3
CASSTGLAGVWDTQYF
TGCGCCAGCAGCACGGGACTAGCGGGGGTGTGGGATACGCAGTATTTT
>-|-|TRBV19|TRBJ2-2
CASSIGLGRFGTGELFF
TGTGCCAGTAGTATAGGTTTGGGGCGTTTCGGCACCGGGGAGCTGTTTTTT
>-|TRBD1|TRBV9|TRBJ2-3
CASSVAPRGLADTQYF
TGTGCCAGCAGCGTAGCCCCCAGGGGGCTCGCAGATACGCAGTATTTT
>-|-|TRBV7-3|TRBJ2-3
CASSFMPGTSDSDTQYF
TGTGCCAGCAGCTTCATGCCCGGGACTTCGGACTCAGATACGCAGTATTTT
>once|-|TRBV18|TRBJ2-3
CASSPLGHTDTQYF
TGTGCCAGCTCACCCCTGGGTCATACAGATACGCAGTATTTT
>-|-|TRBV9|TRBJ2-2
CASSVQNTGELFF
TGTGCCAGCAGCGTGCAGAACACCGGGGAGCTGTTTTTT
>-|-|TRBV5-1|TRBJ1-1
CASSLVEFNTEAFF
TGCGCCAGCAGCTTGGTAGAATTCAACACTGAAGCTTTCTTT
>-|TRBD2|TRBV28|TRBJ2-2
CASSFLRLAGVTGELFF
TGTGCCAGCAGTTTTCTCCGTCTAGCGGGAGTCACCGGGGAGCTGTTTTTT
>-|TRBD1|TRBV11-3|TRBJ2-5
CASSQGQVPCLLETQYF
TGTGCCAGCAGCCAAGGACAGGTCCCCTGTCTGTTGGAGACCCAGTACTTC
>once|-|TRBV5-1|TRBJ2-2
CASSLAPGALGGELFF
TGCGCCAGCAGCCTTGCTCCGGGGGCGCTTGGCGGGGAGCTGTTTTTT
>-|-|TRBV7-9|TRBJ2-1
CASSARGGIYNEQFF
TGTGCCAGCAGCGCTAGGGGGGGAATCTACAATGAGCAGTTCTTC
>-|TRBD1|TRBV19|TRBJ2-1
CASSTGTGDNEQFF
TGTGCCAGTAGTACCGGGACAGGGGACAATGAGCAGTTCTTC
>once|TRBD2|TRBV5-1|TRBJ2-3
CASSLTTSGGDTQYF
TGCGCCAGCAGCTTAACAACGTCGGGGGGAGATACGCAGTATTTT
>once|TRBD2|TRBV9|TRBJ2-2
CASSVGGLAGANTGELFF
TGTGCCAGCAGCGTCGGGGGACTAGCGGGAGCGAACACCGGGGAGCTGTTTTTT
>-|-|TRBV20-1|TRBJ2-7
CSARDYEQYF
TGCAGTGCTAGAGATTACGAGCAGTACTTC
>-|TRBD2|TRBV4-1|TRBJ2-3
CASSPFGLAADTQYF
TGCGCCAGCAGCCCCTTCGGACTAGCTGCAGATACGCAGTATTTT
>-|-|TRBV6-5|TRBJ1-1
CASRVWLNTEAFF
TGTGCCAGCAGGGTGTGGTTGAACACTGAAGCTTTCTTT
>-|-|TRBV28|TRBJ1-4
CASSLGLLTPPTNEKLFF
TGTGCCAGCAGTTTAGGTCTCCTGACACCTCCAACTAATGAAAAACTGTTTTTT
>-|TRBD2|TRBV4-1|TRBJ2-1
CASSQGVSGLVYNEQFF
TGCGCCAGCAGCCAAGGGGTTTCGGGACTAGTCTACAATGAGCAGTTCTTC
>-|-|TRBV5-1|TRBJ2-3
CASGSGSVTDTQYF
TGCGCCAGCGGGAGCGGGTCTGTTACAGATACGCAGTATTTT
>-|-|TRBV11-2|TRBJ2-5
CASSSKETQYF
TGTGCCAGCAGCTCAAAAGAGACCCAGTACTTC
>-|-|TRBV9|TRBJ2-3
CASSVAPRYTDTQYF
TGTGCCAGCAGCGTAGCTCCTCGCTACACAGATACGCAGTATTTT
>-|TRBD2|TRBV5-1|TRBJ2-2
CASSRLALNTGELFF
TGCGCCAGCAGCCGACTAGCGCTTAACACCGGGGAGCTGTTTTTT
>-|-|TRBV27|TRBJ2-7
CASSLRRGLVYEQYF
TGTGCCAGCAGTTTAAGGAGGGGGCTTGTCTACGAGCAGTACTTC
>-|-|TRBV5-1|TRBJ2-7
CASMATGEQYF
TGCGCCAGCATGGCTACCGGCGAGCAGTACTTC
>-|-|TRBV7-9|TRBJ1-1
CASSFSTEAFF
TGTGCCAGCAGCTTCTCCACTGAAGCTTTCTTT
>-|-|TRBV7-2|TRBJ1-1
CASSLGGGSGRGTEAFF
TGTGCCAGCAGCTTGGGCGGAGGCTCAGGAAGGGGGACTGAAGCTTTCTTT
>-|-|TRBV7-9|TRBJ2-3
CASSSTRIVDTQYF
TGTGCCAGCAGCTCGACCCGGATCGTGGATACGCAGTATTTT
>-|TRBD2|TRBV10-2|TRBJ2-1
CASVGKSGREVTSYNEQFF
TGCGCCAGCGTGGGAAAAAGCGGGAGGGAGGTAACATCCTACAATGAGCAGTTCTTC
>-|-|TRBV7-9|TRBJ2-1
CASSLVTASSEQFF
TGTGCCAGCAGCTTAGTAACGGCGTCAAGTGAGCAGTTCTTC
>-|-|TRBV5-1|TRBJ2-7
CASSLTASSYEQYF
TGCGCCAGCAGCTTAACAGCGAGCTCCTACGAGCAGTACTTC
>-|TRBD1|TRBV7-9|TRBJ1-3
CASSSRIPGTAGNTIYF
TGTGCCAGCAGCTCAAGGATCCCCGGGACAGCCGGAAACACCATATATTTT
>-|TRBD1|TRBV5-4|TRBJ2-3
CASSSSQGRSTDTQYF
TGTGCCAGCAGCTCGTCACAGGGGCGAAGCACAGATACGCAGTATTTT
>-|-|TRBV2|TRBJ2-1
CASMEGFSYNEQFF
TGTGCCAGCATGGAGGGGTTCTCCTACAATGAGCAGTTCTTC
>-|-|TRBV10-2|TRBJ1-5
CASSESGPDSNQPQHF
TGCGCCAGCAGTGAGTCGGGCCCAGATAGCAATCAGCCCCAGCATTTT